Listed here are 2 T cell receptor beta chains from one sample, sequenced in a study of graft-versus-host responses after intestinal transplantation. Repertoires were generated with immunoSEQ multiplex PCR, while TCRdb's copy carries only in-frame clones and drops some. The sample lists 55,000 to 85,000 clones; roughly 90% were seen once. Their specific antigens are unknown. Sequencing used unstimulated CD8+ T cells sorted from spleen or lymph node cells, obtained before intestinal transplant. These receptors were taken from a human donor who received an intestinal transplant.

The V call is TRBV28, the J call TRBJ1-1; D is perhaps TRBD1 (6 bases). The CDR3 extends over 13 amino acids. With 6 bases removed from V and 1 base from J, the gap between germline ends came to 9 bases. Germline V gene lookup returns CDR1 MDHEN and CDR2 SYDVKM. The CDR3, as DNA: TGTGCCAGCAGAACACAGGGGAACACTGAAGCTTTCTTT. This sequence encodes CASRTQGNTEAFF.

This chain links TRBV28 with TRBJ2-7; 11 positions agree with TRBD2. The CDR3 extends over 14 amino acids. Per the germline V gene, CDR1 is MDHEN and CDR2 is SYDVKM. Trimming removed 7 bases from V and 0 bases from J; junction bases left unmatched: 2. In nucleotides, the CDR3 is TGTGCCAGCAAGGGACTAGCGGACTCCTACGAGCAGTACTTC. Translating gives CASKGLADSYEQYF.